By its share, the clone carrying this T cell receptor (beta chain) is large. The antigen is unknown. This record comes from a study of CD4 T cell repertoires in COVID-19. For the study at large: Relabeled CFSE-low cells, IL-2-expanded for more than 9 days, met spikes from other coronaviruses.

This table comes from immunoSEQ multiplex PCR, and its TCRdb copy is limited to in-frame clones, with some not included. The table has hundreds of clones, about 20% seen once. Stimulation with autologous monocytes and recombinant SARS-CoV-2 spike or nucleoprotein produced proliferating antigen-reactive T cell lines. These patients had recovered from COVID-19 ranging mild to severe. Starting input per subset culture: hundreds of thousands of cells. This TCR came from a human donor who had COVID-19. The specimen comprised circulating follicular helper CD4+ T cells, cultured in vitro, sampled after recovery from COVID-19.

Here the CDR3 DNA reads TGTGCCAGCAGCCAAGACCCCCGGACAGGCCCTCCAAACATTCAGTACTTC. Amino acid sequence: CASSQDPRTGPPNIQYF. V gene TRBV4-2 combines with J gene TRBJ2-4; TRBD1 matches at 7 bases. With V trimmed by 0 bases and J by 6 bases, 11 bases remained unmatched. This CDR3 is built from 17 residues. Germline CDR1 and CDR2: LGHNA and YNFKEQ.